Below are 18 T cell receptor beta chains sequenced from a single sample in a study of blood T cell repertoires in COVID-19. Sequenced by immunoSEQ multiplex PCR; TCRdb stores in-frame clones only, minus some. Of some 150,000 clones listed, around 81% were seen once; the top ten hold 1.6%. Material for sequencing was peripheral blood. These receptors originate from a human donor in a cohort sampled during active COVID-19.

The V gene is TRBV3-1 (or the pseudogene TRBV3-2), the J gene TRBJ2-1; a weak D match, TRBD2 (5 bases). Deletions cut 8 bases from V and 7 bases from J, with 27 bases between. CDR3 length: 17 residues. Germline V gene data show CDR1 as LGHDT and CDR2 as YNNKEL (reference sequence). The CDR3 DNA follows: TGTGCCAGCCCTACCCTGCGGGTCACCACAAAAGAAAATGAGCAGTTCTTC. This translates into CASPTLRVTTKENEQFF.

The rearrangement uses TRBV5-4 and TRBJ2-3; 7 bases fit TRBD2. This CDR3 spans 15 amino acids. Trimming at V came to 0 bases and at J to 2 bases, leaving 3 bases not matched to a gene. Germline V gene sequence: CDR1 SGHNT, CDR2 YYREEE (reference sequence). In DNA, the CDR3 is TGTGCCAGCAGCTTGGGAGGGAGGGCCACAGATACGCAGTATTTT. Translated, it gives CASSLGGRATDTQYF.

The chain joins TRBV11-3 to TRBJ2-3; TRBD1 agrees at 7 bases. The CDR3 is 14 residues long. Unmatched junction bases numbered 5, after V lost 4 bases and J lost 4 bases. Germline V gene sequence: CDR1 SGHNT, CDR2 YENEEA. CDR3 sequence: CASSSTGVADTQYF. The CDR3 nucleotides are TGTGCCAGCAGCTCCACAGGGGTTGCAGATACGCAGTATTTT. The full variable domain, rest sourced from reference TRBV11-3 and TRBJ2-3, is EAGVVQSPRYKIIEKKQPVAFWCNPISGHNTLYWYLQNLGQGPELLIRYENEEAVDDSQLPKDRFSAERLKGVDSTLKIQPAELGDSAVYLCASSSTGVADTQYFGPGTRLTVL.

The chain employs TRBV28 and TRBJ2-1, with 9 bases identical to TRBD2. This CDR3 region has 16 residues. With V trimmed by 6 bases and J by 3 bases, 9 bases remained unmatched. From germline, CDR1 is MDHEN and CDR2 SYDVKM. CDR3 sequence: CASRGGTSTFYNEQFF. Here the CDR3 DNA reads TGTGCCAGCAGAGGGGGGACTAGCACTTTCTACAATGAGCAGTTCTTC.

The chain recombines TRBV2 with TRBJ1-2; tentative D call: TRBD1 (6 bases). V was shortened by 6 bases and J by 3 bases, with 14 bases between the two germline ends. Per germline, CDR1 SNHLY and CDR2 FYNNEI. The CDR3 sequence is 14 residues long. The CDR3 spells CASRAFNRDYGYTF. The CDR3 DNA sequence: TGTGCCAGCAGAGCTTTTAACAGGGACTATGGCTACACCTTC.

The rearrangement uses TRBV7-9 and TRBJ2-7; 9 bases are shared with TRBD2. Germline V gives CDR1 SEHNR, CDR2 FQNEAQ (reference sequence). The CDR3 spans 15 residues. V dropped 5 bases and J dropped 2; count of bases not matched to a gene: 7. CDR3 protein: CASSPGGGRAYEQYF. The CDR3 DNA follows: TGTGCCAGCAGCCCGGGGGGCGGGAGGGCCTACGAGCAGTACTTC.

In DNA, the CDR3 is TGTGCCAGCTCACCACCGGGACAGTGGAGCAATCAGCCCCAGCATTTT. Its protein product is CASSPPGQWSNQPQHF. The rearrangement uses TRBV18 and TRBJ1-5, with 7 bases that match TRBD1. This CDR3 has 16 residues. V was clipped by 0 bases and J by 1 base; unmatched bases: 3. CDR1 and CDR2 from the germline V gene are KGHSH and LQKENI.

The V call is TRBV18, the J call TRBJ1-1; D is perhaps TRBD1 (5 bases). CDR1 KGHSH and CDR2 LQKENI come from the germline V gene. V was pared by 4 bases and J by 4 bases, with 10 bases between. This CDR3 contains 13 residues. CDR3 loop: CASSRGEGTEAFF. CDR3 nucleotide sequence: TGTGCCAGCTCACGGGGGGAGGGCACTGAAGCTTTCTTT.

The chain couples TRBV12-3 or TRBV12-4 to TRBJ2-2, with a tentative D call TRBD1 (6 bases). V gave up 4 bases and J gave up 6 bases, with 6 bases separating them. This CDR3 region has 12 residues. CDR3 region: CASSWGPGELFF. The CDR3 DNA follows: TGTGCCAGCAGTTGGGGGCCCGGGGAGCTGTTTTTT.

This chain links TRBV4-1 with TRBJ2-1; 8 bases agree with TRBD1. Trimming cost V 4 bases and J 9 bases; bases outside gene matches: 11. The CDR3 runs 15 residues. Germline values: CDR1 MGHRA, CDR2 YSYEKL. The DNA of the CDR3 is TGCGCCAGCAGCCGACCGGGACAGGCTTCTATTGAGCAGTTCTTC. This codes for CASSRPGQASIEQFF.

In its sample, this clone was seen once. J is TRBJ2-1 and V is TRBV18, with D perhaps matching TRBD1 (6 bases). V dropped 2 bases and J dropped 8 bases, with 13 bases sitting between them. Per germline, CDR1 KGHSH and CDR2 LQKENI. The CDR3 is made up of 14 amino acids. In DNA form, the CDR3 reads TGTGCCAGCTCACCAACTTTTGGGGGCGATGAGCAGTTCTTC. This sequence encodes CASSPTFGGDEQFF.

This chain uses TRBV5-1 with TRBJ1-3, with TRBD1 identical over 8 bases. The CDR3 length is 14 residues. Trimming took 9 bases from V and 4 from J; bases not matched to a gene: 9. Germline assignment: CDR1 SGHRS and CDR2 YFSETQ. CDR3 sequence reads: CATSTGASGNTIYF. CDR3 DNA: TGCGCCACTTCGACAGGGGCATCGGGAAACACCATATATTTT.

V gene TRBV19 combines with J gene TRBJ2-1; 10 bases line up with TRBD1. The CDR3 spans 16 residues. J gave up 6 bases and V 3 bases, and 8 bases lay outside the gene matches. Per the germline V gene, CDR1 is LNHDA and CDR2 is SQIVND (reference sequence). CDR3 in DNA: TGTGCCAGTAGTATGGAGACAGGGGGCGTAGGCAATGAGCAGTTCTTC. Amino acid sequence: CASSMETGGVGNEQFF.

The DNA of the CDR3 is TGCGCCAGCAGCCAACCAACAGGTCCCGGGGGCTACACCTTC. This gives the protein CASSQPTGPGGYTF. The gene calls are TRBV4-1 and TRBJ1-2, with TRBD1 as a possible D gene (5 bases). This CDR3 has 14 amino acids. Germline V gives CDR1 MGHRA, CDR2 YSYEKL. V dropped 2 bases and J dropped 8 bases, with 15 bases sitting between them.

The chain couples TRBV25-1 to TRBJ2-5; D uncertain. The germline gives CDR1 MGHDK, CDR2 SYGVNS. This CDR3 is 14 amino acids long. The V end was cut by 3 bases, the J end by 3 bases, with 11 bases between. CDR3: CASSDLADKETQYF. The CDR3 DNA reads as TGTGCCAGCAGTGATCTGGCAGATAAAGAGACCCAGTACTTC.

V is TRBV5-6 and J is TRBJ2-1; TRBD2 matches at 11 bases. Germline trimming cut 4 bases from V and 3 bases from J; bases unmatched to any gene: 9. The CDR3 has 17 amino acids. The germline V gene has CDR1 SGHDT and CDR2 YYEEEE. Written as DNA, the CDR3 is TGTGCCAGCAGCCCGGGTAGGGGACTAGCGGTCTACAATGAGCAGTTCTTC. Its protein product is CASSPGRGLAVYNEQFF. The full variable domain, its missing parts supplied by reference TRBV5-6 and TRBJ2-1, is DAGVTQSPTHLIKTRGQQVTLRCSPKSGHDTVSWYQQALGQGPQFIFQYYEEEERQRGNFPDRFSGHQFPNYSSELNVNALLLGDSALYLCASSPGRGLAVYNEQFFGPGTRLTVL.

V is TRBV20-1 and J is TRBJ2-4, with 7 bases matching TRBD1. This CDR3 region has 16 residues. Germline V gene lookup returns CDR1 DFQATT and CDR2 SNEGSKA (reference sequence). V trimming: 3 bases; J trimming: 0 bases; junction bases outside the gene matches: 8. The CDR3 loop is CSASTGALLAKNIQYF. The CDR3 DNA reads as TGCAGTGCTAGTACAGGGGCCCTACTAGCCAAAAACATTCAGTACTTC.

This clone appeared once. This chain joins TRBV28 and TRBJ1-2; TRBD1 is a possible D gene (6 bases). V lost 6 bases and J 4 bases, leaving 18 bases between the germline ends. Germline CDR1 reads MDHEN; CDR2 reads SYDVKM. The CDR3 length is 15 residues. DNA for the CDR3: TGTGCCAGCAGGCGCACGCAACAGGGTAGCTATGGCTACACCTTC. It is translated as CASRRTQQGSYGYTF.